These T cell receptor beta chains were read from a single sample in a study of identical twins. TCRdb independently ran MiXCR on the 5' RACE reads; one entry per CDR3 protein. The sample lists 420,000 or so distinct CDR3 sequences, around a sixth occurring once. The specimen was naive T cells sorted from blood. These receptors came from a man in his fifties or sixties in good health. Both conserved end residues are part of each CDR3. The order of the fields is J gene, V gene, clone size, D gene, CDR3 protein, CDR3 DNA. D genes are given only for firm matches. A clone size is listed for some rows: how often the clone was seen (once, few, many), or a class if it is expanded.

j_gene: TRBJ2-5; v_gene: TRBV6-5; abundance: NA; d_gene: NA; CDR3aa: CASSYSRQVLETQYF; CDR3nt: TGTGCCAGCAGTTACTCGAGACAGGTCCTAGAGACCCAGTACTTC
j_gene: TRBJ2-5; v_gene: TRBV7-2; abundance: NA; d_gene: NA; CDR3aa: CASSNRGGRETQYF; CDR3nt: TGTGCCAGCAGCAACAGGGGGGGGCGTGAGACCCAGTACTTC
j_gene: TRBJ1-5; v_gene: TRBV15; abundance: many; d_gene: NA; CDR3aa: CATSRDTGSNQPQHF; CDR3nt: TGTGCCACCAGCAGAGATACTGGGAGCAATCAGCCCCAGCATTTT
j_gene: TRBJ1-6; v_gene: TRBV5-6; abundance: few; d_gene: TRBD1; CDR3aa: CASSDRGLDSPLHF; CDR3nt: TGTGCCAGCAGCGACAGGGGTTTGGATTCACCCCTCCACTTT
j_gene: TRBJ1-2; v_gene: TRBV29-1; abundance: few; d_gene: TRBD1; CDR3aa: CSVGDRGGYTF; CDR3nt: TGCAGCGTGGGGGACAGGGGCGGCTACACCTTC
j_gene: TRBJ2-7; v_gene: TRBV10-3; abundance: few; d_gene: NA; CDR3aa: CAISESMGYEQYF; CDR3nt: TGTGCCATCAGTGAGTCTATGGGCTACGAGCAGTACTTC
j_gene: TRBJ2-2; v_gene: TRBV25-1; abundance: NA; d_gene: TRBD2; CDR3aa: CASSESAGGPGELFF; CDR3nt: TGTGCCAGCAGTGAGTCGGCGGGAGGACCCGGGGAGCTGTTTTTT
j_gene: TRBJ2-4; v_gene: TRBV20-1; abundance: many; d_gene: NA; CDR3aa: CSADRWPKNIQYF; CDR3nt: TGCAGTGCTGATCGATGGCCTAAAAACATTCAGTACTTC
j_gene: TRBJ2-1; v_gene: TRBV7-2; abundance: few; d_gene: TRBD2; CDR3aa: CASSLVAGEGNEQFF; CDR3nt: TGTGCCAGCAGCTTAGTTGCGGGAGAAGGCAATGAGCAGTTCTTC
j_gene: TRBJ1-2; v_gene: TRBV5-1; abundance: NA; d_gene: TRBD1; CDR3aa: CASSLERTGGHGYTF; CDR3nt: TGCGCCAGCAGCTTGGAAAGGACAGGGGGCCATGGCTACACCTTC
j_gene: TRBJ2-1; v_gene: TRBV9; abundance: many; d_gene: TRBD2; CDR3aa: CASSVAPGTRNNEQFF; CDR3nt: TGTGCCAGCAGCGTAGCCCCGGGGACTAGAAACAATGAGCAGTTCTTC
j_gene: TRBJ2-7; v_gene: TRBV12-3/TRBV12-4; abundance: NA; d_gene: TRBD1; CDR3aa: CASSGTGAHEQYF; CDR3nt: TGTGCCAGCAGCGGAACAGGGGCCCACGAGCAGTACTTC
j_gene: TRBJ1-4; v_gene: TRBV5-1; abundance: NA; d_gene: TRBD1; CDR3aa: CASSGDSATNEKLFF; CDR3nt: TGCGCCAGCAGCGGGGACAGTGCAACTAATGAAAAACTGTTTTTT
j_gene: TRBJ1-1; v_gene: TRBV10-2; abundance: NA; d_gene: NA; CDR3aa: CASSPARGLNTEAFF; CDR3nt: TGCGCCAGCAGCCCCGCGAGGGGACTGAACACTGAAGCTTTCTTT
j_gene: TRBJ2-2; v_gene: TRBV10-3; abundance: many; d_gene: TRBD1; CDR3aa: CAARTGTANTGELFF; CDR3nt: TGTGCCGCGAGGACCGGGACAGCTAACACCGGGGAGCTGTTTTTT
j_gene: TRBJ2-7; v_gene: TRBV4-2; abundance: many; d_gene: TRBD1; CDR3aa: CASSQPEGQGNSEQYF; CDR3nt: TGTGCCAGCAGCCAACCTGAGGGACAGGGAAATTCCGAGCAGTACTTC
j_gene: TRBJ2-7; v_gene: TRBV28; abundance: NA; d_gene: NA; CDR3aa: CASSLYRDQAAYEQYF; CDR3nt: TGTGCCAGCAGTTTATATCGTGACCAGGCAGCCTACGAGCAGTACTTC
j_gene: TRBJ1-5; v_gene: TRBV7-8; abundance: many; d_gene: NA; CDR3aa: CASSPMVVNQPQHF; CDR3nt: TGTGCCAGCAGCCCAATGGTCGTCAATCAGCCCCAGCATTTT
j_gene: TRBJ2-3; v_gene: TRBV24-1; abundance: NA; d_gene: NA; CDR3aa: CATSDRWSAADTQYF; CDR3nt: TGTGCCACCAGTGACCGATGGTCGGCGGCAGATACGCAGTATTTT
j_gene: TRBJ1-6; v_gene: TRBV7-2; abundance: NA; d_gene: TRBD1; CDR3aa: CASSEGSRGINSPLHF; CDR3nt: TGTGCCAGCAGCGAGGGATCCAGGGGGATAAATTCACCCCTCCACTTT
j_gene: TRBJ2-7; v_gene: TRBV7-9; abundance: few; d_gene: NA; CDR3aa: CASSHGLEGKYF; CDR3nt: TGTGCCAGCAGCCATGGTTTAGAGGGGAAGTACTTC
j_gene: TRBJ2-1; v_gene: TRBV12-3/TRBV12-4; abundance: few; d_gene: TRBD1; CDR3aa: CASSPSTGLSYNEQFF; CDR3nt: TGTGCCAGCAGTCCTTCGACAGGGCTTTCCTACAATGAGCAGTTCTTC
j_gene: TRBJ1-6; v_gene: TRBV6-5; abundance: NA; d_gene: NA; CDR3aa: CASSYSDGGGNSPLHF; CDR3nt: TGTGCCAGCAGTTACTCGGATGGGGGAGGGAATTCACCCCTCCACTTT
j_gene: TRBJ2-5; v_gene: TRBV10-3; abundance: many; d_gene: TRBD2; CDR3aa: CATKLALEETQYF; CDR3nt: TGTGCCACCAAACTAGCGCTTGAAGAGACCCAGTACTTC
j_gene: TRBJ2-7; v_gene: TRBV20-1; abundance: NA; d_gene: NA; CDR3aa: CSAQTGPRGVEQYF; CDR3nt: TGCAGTGCCCAGACAGGTCCGAGGGGAGTCGAGCAGTACTTC
j_gene: TRBJ2-7; v_gene: TRBV20-1; abundance: few; d_gene: TRBD1; CDR3aa: CSARRPDRGYEQYF; CDR3nt: TGCAGTGCTAGACGACCGGACAGGGGGTACGAGCAGTACTTC
j_gene: TRBJ1-1; v_gene: TRBV6-6; abundance: many; d_gene: NA; CDR3aa: CASSYSTEAFF; CDR3nt: TGTGCCAGCAGTTACTCGACTGAAGCTTTCTTT
j_gene: TRBJ1-1; v_gene: TRBV12-3/TRBV12-4; abundance: few; d_gene: NA; CDR3aa: CASSLFGTEAFF; CDR3nt: TGTGCCAGCAGTTTATTTGGCACTGAAGCTTTCTTT
j_gene: TRBJ2-3; v_gene: TRBV29-1; abundance: many; d_gene: NA; CDR3aa: CSVVYPSTDTQYF; CDR3nt: TGCAGCGTTGTATATCCTAGCACAGATACGCAGTATTTT
j_gene: TRBJ2-5; v_gene: TRBV27; abundance: NA; d_gene: NA; CDR3aa: CASSLADSQETQYF; CDR3nt: TGTGCCAGCAGTTTGGCGGACAGCCAAGAGACCCAGTACTTC
j_gene: TRBJ1-5; v_gene: TRBV20-1; abundance: NA; d_gene: NA; CDR3aa: CSASRTAQPQHF; CDR3nt: TGCAGTGCTAGCCGGACGGCTCAGCCCCAGCATTTT
j_gene: TRBJ1-1; v_gene: TRBV21-1; abundance: NA; d_gene: NA; CDR3aa: CASSITRGGTEAFF; CDR3nt: TGTGCCAGCAGCATAACACGGGGGGGCACTGAAGCTTTCTTT
j_gene: TRBJ2-3; v_gene: TRBV4-3; abundance: few; d_gene: NA; CDR3aa: CASSQHSYDIPTDTQYF; CDR3nt: TGCGCCAGCAGCCAACATTCGTATGACATCCCCACAGATACGCAGTATTTT
j_gene: TRBJ2-1; v_gene: TRBV6-2/TRBV6-3; abundance: many; d_gene: TRBD2; CDR3aa: CASSYSRQGGRAIRNEQFF; CDR3nt: TGTGCCAGCAGTTACTCGAGACAGGGCGGGAGGGCCATCCGCAATGAGCAGTTCTTC
j_gene: TRBJ1-2; v_gene: TRBV12-3/TRBV12-4; abundance: many; d_gene: NA; CDR3aa: CASSQDNYRYTF; CDR3nt: TGTGCCAGCAGCCAAGACAACTACCGCTACACCTTC
j_gene: TRBJ1-6; v_gene: TRBV27; abundance: few; d_gene: NA; CDR3aa: CASSFPRSDSPLHF; CDR3nt: TGTGCCAGCAGTTTTCCCCGATCGGATTCACCCCTCCACTTT
j_gene: TRBJ2-3; v_gene: TRBV7-9; abundance: few; d_gene: NA; CDR3aa: CASSQSGGWTDTQYF; CDR3nt: TGTGCCAGCAGCCAAAGCGGTGGGTGGACAGATACGCAGTATTTT
j_gene: TRBJ2-5; v_gene: TRBV29-1; abundance: NA; d_gene: NA; CDR3aa: CSVVGLIRGETQYF; CDR3nt: TGCAGCGTTGTGGGGTTGATCAGGGGAGAGACCCAGTACTTC
j_gene: TRBJ2-2; v_gene: TRBV18; abundance: many; d_gene: NA; CDR3aa: CASSSDQSNTGELFF; CDR3nt: TGTGCCAGCTCTTCGGACCAATCGAACACCGGGGAGCTGTTTTTT
j_gene: TRBJ2-3; v_gene: TRBV28; abundance: once; d_gene: TRBD1; CDR3aa: CASKSQGVRTDTQYF; CDR3nt: TGTGCCAGCAAATCACAGGGGGTGAGGACAGATACGCAGTATTTT
j_gene: TRBJ2-1; v_gene: TRBV29-1; abundance: many; d_gene: NA; CDR3aa: CSVDPLDTDEQFF; CDR3nt: TGCAGCGTTGACCCCCTGGACACCGATGAGCAGTTCTTC
j_gene: TRBJ2-1; v_gene: TRBV5-1; abundance: NA; d_gene: TRBD1; CDR3aa: CASSLPGQANNEQFF; CDR3nt: TGCGCCAGCAGCTTACCGGGACAGGCAAACAATGAGCAGTTCTTC
j_gene: TRBJ1-1; v_gene: TRBV12-3/TRBV12-4; abundance: NA; d_gene: NA; CDR3aa: CASSPLAANTEAFF; CDR3nt: TGTGCCAGCAGTCCCCTAGCGGCGAACACTGAAGCTTTCTTT
j_gene: TRBJ2-7; v_gene: TRBV7-2; abundance: NA; d_gene: NA; CDR3aa: CASSLGAVNEQYF; CDR3nt: TGTGCCAGCAGCTTAGGGGCGGTTAACGAGCAGTACTTC
j_gene: TRBJ1-2; v_gene: TRBV19; abundance: many; d_gene: NA; CDR3aa: CASSPRQPNYGYTF; CDR3nt: TGTGCCAGTAGTCCAAGACAGCCGAACTATGGCTACACCTTC
j_gene: TRBJ2-3; v_gene: TRBV6-2/TRBV6-3; abundance: NA; d_gene: NA; CDR3aa: CASKRDGDSTDTQYF; CDR3nt: TGTGCCAGCAAGAGAGACGGCGATAGCACAGATACGCAGTATTTT
j_gene: TRBJ1-2; v_gene: TRBV9; abundance: NA; d_gene: TRBD1; CDR3aa: CASSETGGAQVGYTF; CDR3nt: TGTGCCAGCAGCGAGACAGGGGGCGCCCAAGTTGGCTACACCTTC
j_gene: TRBJ2-2; v_gene: TRBV10-3; abundance: few; d_gene: TRBD1; CDR3aa: CAISESYRGLTGELFF; CDR3nt: TGTGCCATCAGTGAGTCCTACAGGGGGCTCACCGGGGAGCTGTTTTTT
j_gene: TRBJ2-1; v_gene: TRBV29-1; abundance: many; d_gene: TRBD1; CDR3aa: CSVLGGTGGSSSYNEQFF; CDR3nt: TGCAGCGTTTTAGGGGGGACAGGGGGTTCGAGCTCCTACAATGAGCAGTTCTTC
j_gene: TRBJ1-5; v_gene: TRBV20-1; abundance: few; d_gene: TRBD1; CDR3aa: CSALDLGTGHQPQHF; CDR3nt: TGCAGTGCGCTAGACCTCGGGACAGGCCATCAGCCCCAGCATTTT
j_gene: TRBJ2-7; v_gene: TRBV11-2; abundance: many; d_gene: NA; CDR3aa: CASSPTAIYRNEQYF; CDR3nt: TGTGCCAGCAGCCCGACGGCGATATATCGTAACGAGCAGTACTTC
j_gene: TRBJ2-3; v_gene: TRBV7-6; abundance: NA; d_gene: TRBD1; CDR3aa: CASSLTGQKRTDTQYF; CDR3nt: TGTGCCAGCAGCTTAACGGGACAGAAGCGCACAGATACGCAGTATTTT
j_gene: TRBJ2-1; v_gene: TRBV18; abundance: few; d_gene: TRBD2; CDR3aa: CASSPERGSYNEQFF; CDR3nt: TGTGCCAGCTCACCCGAGCGGGGTAGCTACAATGAGCAGTTCTTC
j_gene: TRBJ2-5; v_gene: TRBV4-2; abundance: NA; d_gene: TRBD2; CDR3aa: CASSHPGGDETQYF; CDR3nt: TGTGCCAGCAGCCACCCGGGGGGGGATGAGACCCAGTACTTC
j_gene: TRBJ2-6; v_gene: TRBV20-1; abundance: many; d_gene: NA; CDR3aa: CSASRLQGRSGANVLTF; CDR3nt: TGCAGTGCTAGCCGCCTACAGGGTCGCTCTGGGGCCAACGTCCTGACTTTC